Sequencing of this TCR beta chain was carried out in a study of shared clonotypes between healthy human individuals. Study results and limitations: Sampling was confined to blood; repertoires within tissues likely differ.

About this clone itself: Its antigen is unknown. The sample holds other DNA sequences that translate to the same CDR3.

Sequencing was performed with immunoSEQ multiplex PCR; in TCRdb, only in-frame clones are kept and a portion is missing. Altogether fewer than 850,000 clones are present, about two thirds being singletons, with the ten largest covering 1.5% to 2%. Looked up from germline, CDR1 is SGHDT and CDR2 is YYEEEE. The CDR3 totals 16 residues. Losses at the gene ends were 0 bases for V and 3 bases for J; bases not matched to a gene: 4. The material sequenced was memory CD4+ T cells sorted from blood. Subset in this sample: CD45RA-negative fraction. The V and J genes are TRBV5-6 and TRBJ2-1, with TRBD2 matching over 9 bases. The receptor's source is a woman aged 25 to 45 in good health. The CDR3 DNA sequence: TGTGCCAGCAGCTTGGATAGCGGGAGAATCTACAATGAGCAGTTCTTC. Its protein product is CASSLDSGRIYNEQFF.